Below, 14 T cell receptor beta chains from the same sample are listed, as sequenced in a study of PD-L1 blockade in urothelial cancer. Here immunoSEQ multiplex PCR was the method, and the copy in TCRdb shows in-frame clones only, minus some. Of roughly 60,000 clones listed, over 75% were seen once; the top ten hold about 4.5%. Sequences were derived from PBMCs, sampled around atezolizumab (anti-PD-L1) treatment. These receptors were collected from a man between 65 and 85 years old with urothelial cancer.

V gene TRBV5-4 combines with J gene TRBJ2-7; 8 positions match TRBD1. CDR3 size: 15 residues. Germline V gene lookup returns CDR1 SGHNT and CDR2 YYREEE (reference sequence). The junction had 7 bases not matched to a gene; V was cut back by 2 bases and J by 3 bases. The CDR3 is CASSFRTGSNYEQYF. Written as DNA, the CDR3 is TGTGCCAGCAGCTTTCGGACAGGGTCCAACTACGAGCAGTACTTC.

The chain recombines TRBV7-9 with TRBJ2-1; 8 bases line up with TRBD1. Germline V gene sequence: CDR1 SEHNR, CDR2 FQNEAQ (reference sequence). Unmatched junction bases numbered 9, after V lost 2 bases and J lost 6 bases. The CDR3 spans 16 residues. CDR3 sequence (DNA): TGTGCCAGCAGCTTACCCCCCGGACAGGGCCCCAATGAGCAGTTCTTC. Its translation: CASSLPPGQGPNEQFF.

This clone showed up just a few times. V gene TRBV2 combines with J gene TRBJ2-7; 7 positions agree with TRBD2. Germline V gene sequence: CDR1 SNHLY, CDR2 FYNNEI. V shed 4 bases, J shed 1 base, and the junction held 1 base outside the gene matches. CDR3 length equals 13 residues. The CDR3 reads CASSGEGSYEQYF. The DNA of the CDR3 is TGTGCCAGCAGTGGGGAGGGGTCCTACGAGCAGTACTTC.

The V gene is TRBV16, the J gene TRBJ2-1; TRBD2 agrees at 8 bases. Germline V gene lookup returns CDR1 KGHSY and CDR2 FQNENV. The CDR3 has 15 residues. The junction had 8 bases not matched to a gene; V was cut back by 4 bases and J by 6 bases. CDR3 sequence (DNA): TGTGCCAGCAGCCCCCCGGGACTAGTTATCAATGAGCAGTTCTTC. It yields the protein CASSPPGLVINEQFF.

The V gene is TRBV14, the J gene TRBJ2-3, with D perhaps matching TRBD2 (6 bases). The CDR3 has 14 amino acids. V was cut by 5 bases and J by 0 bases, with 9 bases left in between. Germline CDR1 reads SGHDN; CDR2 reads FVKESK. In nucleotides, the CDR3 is TGTGCCAGCAGCTTTGGACTAAGCACAGATACGCAGTATTTT. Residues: CASSFGLSTDTQYF. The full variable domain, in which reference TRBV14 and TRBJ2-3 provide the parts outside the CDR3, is EAGVTQFPSHSVIEKGQTVTLRCDPISGHDNLYWYRRVMGKEIKFLLHFVKESKQDESGMPNNRFLAERTGGTYSTLKVQPAELEDSGVYFCASSFGLSTDTQYFGPGTRLTVL.

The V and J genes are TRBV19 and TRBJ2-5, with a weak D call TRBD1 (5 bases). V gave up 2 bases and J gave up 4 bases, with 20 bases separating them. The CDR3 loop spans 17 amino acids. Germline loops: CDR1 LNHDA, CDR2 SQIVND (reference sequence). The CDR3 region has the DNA TGTGCCAGTAGTATACGGGTTCGGTCGGCAGGGTCAGAGACCCAGTACTTC. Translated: CASSIRVRSAGSETQYF.

As DNA, the CDR3 is TGTGCCAGCAGTGACCTGCGGACTAGCGGTAACTACGAGCAGTACTTC. As protein: CASSDLRTSGNYEQYF. The rearrangement uses TRBV6-1 and TRBJ2-7; 10 positions match TRBD2. V shed 3 bases and J 3 bases; nucleotides not matched to a gene: 8. The CDR3 totals 16 residues. The germline V gene has CDR1 MNHNS and CDR2 SASEGT.

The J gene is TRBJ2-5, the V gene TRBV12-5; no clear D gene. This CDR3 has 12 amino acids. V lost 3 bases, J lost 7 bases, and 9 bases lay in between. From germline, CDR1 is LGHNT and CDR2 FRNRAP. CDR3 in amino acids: CASGFESGTQYF. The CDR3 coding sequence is TGTGCTAGTGGTTTCGAGTCAGGGACCCAGTACTTC.

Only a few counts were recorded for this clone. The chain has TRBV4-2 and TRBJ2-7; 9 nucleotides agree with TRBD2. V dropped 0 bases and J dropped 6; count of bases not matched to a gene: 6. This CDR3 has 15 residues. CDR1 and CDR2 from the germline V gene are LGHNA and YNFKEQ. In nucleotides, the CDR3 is TGTGCCAGCAGCCAAGATTGGGGGCGGGAGGGCGAGCAGTACTTC. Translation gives CASSQDWGREGEQYF.

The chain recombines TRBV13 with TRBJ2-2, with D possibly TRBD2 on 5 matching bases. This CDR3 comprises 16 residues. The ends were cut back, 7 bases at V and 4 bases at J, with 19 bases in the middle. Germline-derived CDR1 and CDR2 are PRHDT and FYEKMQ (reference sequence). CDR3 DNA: TGTGCCAGCAAGCCGACTACCGGTTATTCCACCGGGGAGCTGTTTTTT. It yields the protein CASKPTTGYSTGELFF.

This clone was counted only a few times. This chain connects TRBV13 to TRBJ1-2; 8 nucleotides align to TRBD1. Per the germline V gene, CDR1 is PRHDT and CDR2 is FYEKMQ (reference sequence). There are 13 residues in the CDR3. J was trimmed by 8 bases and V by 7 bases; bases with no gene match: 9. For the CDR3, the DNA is TGTGCCAGCAAGGACAGGGCGCTCTGGGGCTACACCTTC. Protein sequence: CASKDRALWGYTF.

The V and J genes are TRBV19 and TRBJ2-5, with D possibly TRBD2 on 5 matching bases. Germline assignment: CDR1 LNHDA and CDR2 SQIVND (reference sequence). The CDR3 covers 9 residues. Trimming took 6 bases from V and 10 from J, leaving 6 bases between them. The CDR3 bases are TGTGCCAGTAGCAGCGGCCAGTACTTC. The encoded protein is CASSSGQYF.

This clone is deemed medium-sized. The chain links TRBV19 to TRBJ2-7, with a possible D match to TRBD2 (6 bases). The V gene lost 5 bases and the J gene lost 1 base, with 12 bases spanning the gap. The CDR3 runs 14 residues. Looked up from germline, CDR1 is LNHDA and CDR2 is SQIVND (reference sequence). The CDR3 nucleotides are TGTGCCAGTAGTTCTTCCGGGAGTTCCTACGAGCAGTACTTC. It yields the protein CASSSSGSSYEQYF.

CDR3 sequence (DNA): TGTGCCAGCTCACGACAGGGAATTAGCACAGATACGCAGTATTTT. Amino acid sequence: CASSRQGISTDTQYF. The chain is built from TRBV18 and TRBJ2-3; 7 nucleotides agree with TRBD1. With 4 bases clipped from V and 0 bases from J, the junction kept 4 bases outside the gene matches. Germline V gene data show CDR1 as KGHSH and CDR2 as LQKENI. The CDR3 is 15 amino acids.